This is a list of T cell receptor beta chains from one sample in a study of T cells in localized non-small cell lung cancer. Repertoires were generated with immunoSEQ multiplex PCR, while TCRdb's copy carries only in-frame clones and drops some. Of around 24,000 clones listed, roughly nine tenths are singletons. Sequencing was performed on peripheral blood, taken before any cancer treatment. The receptors originated from a male donor at least 60 years old with stage I squamous cell lung carcinoma. Each CDR3 is given with its conserved first and last residue. Fields, in order: D gene, clone size, J gene, V gene, CDR3 DNA, CDR3 protein. D genes are given only for firm matches. Rows may omit the clone size; those that give it use once, few, many or a size class.

>.|.|TRBJ2-3|TRBV19
TGTGCCAGTAGTAAGTTATCGAGCGGTGGCACAGATACGCAGTATTTT
CASSKLSSGGTDTQYF
>.|.|TRBJ2-5|TRBV7-8
TGTGCCAGCAGCCCCGTGGCCAGCGGCAACCAAGAGACCCAGTACTTC
CASSPVASGNQETQYF
>.|.|TRBJ1-1|TRBV11-2
TGTGCCAGCAGCTTACAGGGAGGAGTCACTGAAGCTTTCTTT
CASSLQGGVTEAFF
>.|.|TRBJ2-5|TRBV29-1
TGCAGCGGTTGGGGGCTATTTCAAGAGACCCAGTACTTC
CSGWGLFQETQYF
>.|.|TRBJ2-2|TRBV19
TGTGCCAGTAAGATGGGAGCAAACACCGGGGAGCTGTTTTTT
CASKMGANTGELFF
>.|.|TRBJ1-6|TRBV7-8
TGTGCCAGCAGCTTAAAGTTAGGGGAAAATTCACCCCTCCACTTT
CASSLKLGENSPLHF
>.|once|TRBJ2-1|TRBV7-2
TGTGCCAGCAGCTTAGCGGTTTCGGGAGATACGTTCTTC
CASSLAVSGDTFF
>TRBD1|few|TRBJ1-6|TRBV18
TGTGCCAGCTCACCAGGACAGGGGAATATTTCACCCCTCCACTTT
CASSPGQGNISPLHF
>TRBD1|.|TRBJ2-7|TRBV7-2
TGTGCCAGCAGCTTTAGGGACAGGTCCTTCGAGCAGTACTTC
CASSFRDRSFEQYF
>.|.|TRBJ1-1|TRBV5-1
TGCGCCAGCAGCTTAAGCGGGTACATGAACACTGAAGCTTTCTTT
CASSLSGYMNTEAFF
>TRBD1|.|TRBJ1-2|TRBV10-3
TGTGCCATCAGTGGGGGACAGCGAGCCAACTATGGCTACACCTTC
CAISGGQRANYGYTF
>.|.|TRBJ1-5|TRBV19
TGTGCCAGTAGTGCCCTGTGGATTCCCCAGCCCCAGCATTTT
CASSALWIPQPQHF
>.|.|TRBJ2-7|TRBV27
TGTGCCAGCAGTCCCCGGGCGGGGTCTTCGCCCTCCGAGCAGTACTTC
CASSPRAGSSPSEQYF
>.|once|TRBJ2-3|TRBV2
TGTGCCTTCCGGGAGAGCAAGAGCACAGATACGCAGTATTTT
CAFRESKSTDTQYF
>TRBD2|.|TRBJ2-7|TRBV5-1
TGCGCCAGCAGCTTGGGCCACGGAGGCCTTGTAGCGGGATACTCCTACGAGCAGTACTTC
CASSLGHGGLVAGYSYEQYF
>TRBD1|.|TRBJ1-6|TRBV7-9
TGTGCCAGCAGCTTAGCCGCAGGGGGTTCACCCCTCCACTTT
CASSLAAGGSPLHF
>TRBD1|.|TRBJ1-2|TRBV6-7
TGTGCCAGCAGTCCGATAACCGGGACAGGTTCCTATGGCTACACCTTC
CASSPITGTGSYGYTF
>.|.|TRBJ1-6|TRBV11-2
TGTGCCGGCAGCCCCATAAATTCACCCCTCCACTTT
CAGSPINSPLHF
>.|.|TRBJ1-1|TRBV7-9
TGTGCCAGCAGCTGGACAGATAATTTTTTCATGAACACTGAAGCTTTCTTT
CASSWTDNFFMNTEAFF
>.|.|TRBJ1-2|TRBV9
TGTGCCAGCAGCGTGAGGGGAGGCCGCGGGAACTATGGCTACACCTTC
CASSVRGGRGNYGYTF
>.|.|TRBJ1-3|TRBV7-7
TGTGCTAGCAGCTCCAGCACAGGGTTTGGAGGAAACACCATATATTTT
CASSSSTGFGGNTIYF
>.|.|TRBJ2-1|TRBV15
TGTGCCACCAGCATGGGTCAGGGGATGGAGCAGTTCTTC
CATSMGQGMEQFF
>.|.|TRBJ1-5|TRBV27
TGTGCCAGCAGGGGCATTCTCTCCGATCAGCCCCAGCATTTT
CASRGILSDQPQHF
>.|once|TRBJ1-2|TRBV14
TGTGCCAGCAGCCCACAGGGACTAGGTGGCTACACCTTC
CASSPQGLGGYTF
>.|.|TRBJ2-3|TRBV27
TGTGCCAGCAGTCCCTGGAACACAGATACGCAGTATTTT
CASSPWNTDTQYF
>.|.|TRBJ2-3|TRBV5-4
TGTGCCAGCAGCTTGGACAGACACACAGATACGCAGTATTTT
CASSLDRHTDTQYF
>TRBD1|once|TRBJ1-5|TRBV6-5
TGTGCCACAGGGTTCCGGGACAGGGGCAATCAGCCCCAGCATTTT
CATGFRDRGNQPQHF
>.|once|TRBJ1-2|TRBV10-2
TGCGCCAGCAGTGAGTCTCCCGGGCGAGGGTATGGCTACACCTTC
CASSESPGRGYGYTF
>TRBD2|.|TRBJ2-7|TRBV27
TGTGCCAGCAGTTCCCCTGGAGCGGGAGGGCCCCGGTCCTACGAGCAGTACTTC
CASSSPGAGGPRSYEQYF
>TRBD2|.|TRBJ2-5|TRBV11-2
TGTGCCAGCAGCCCCGGGACTAGCGGGGTCGAGACCCAGTACTTC
CASSPGTSGVETQYF
>.|.|TRBJ1-1|TRBV30
TGTGCCTGCTCCCGGGTGGGAAACACTGAAGCTTTCTTT
CACSRVGNTEAFF
>TRBD1|.|TRBJ1-1|TRBV10-1
TGCGCCAGCAGAGCAGGGGGCAACACTGAAGCTTTCTTT
CASRAGGNTEAFF
>.|.|TRBJ2-5|TRBV5-1
TGCGCCAGCAGCTTTTGGCAGCAAGAGACCCAGTACTTC
CASSFWQQETQYF
>TRBD1|.|TRBJ2-6|TRBV12-5
TGTGCTAGTGGTTTGCTGGACAGGGCCTCTGGGGCCAACGTCCTGACTTTC
CASGLLDRASGANVLTF
>.|.|TRBJ2-7|TRBV6-1
TGTGCCAGCCTTCTCTCGCGGGCGTCCTACGAGCAGTACTTC
CASLLSRASYEQYF
>.|.|TRBJ2-7|TRBV4-3
TGCGCCAGCAGCCAAGATAGGAGCAGCTACGAGCAGTACTTC
CASSQDRSSYEQYF
>.|.|TRBJ1-4|TRBV4-1
TGCGCCAGCAGCCTTGACTCTTCGACCCGGGAACTGTTTTTT
CASSLDSSTRELFF
>.|.|TRBJ1-2|TRBV7-2
TGTGCCAGCAGCTTAGAAGGACAGCGCTATGGCTACACCTTC
CASSLEGQRYGYTF
>TRBD1|medium-sized|TRBJ1-3|TRBV6-5
TGTGCCAGCAGACCACGAGGGGGCACTGGAAACACCATATATTTT
CASRPRGGTGNTIYF
>TRBD2|.|TRBJ2-3|TRBV27
TGTGCCAGCAGTGAAAAGACTAGCGGCACAGATACGCAGTATTTT
CASSEKTSGTDTQYF
>.|.|TRBJ2-3|TRBV14
TGTGCCAGCAGCCTTCGTAGGAACGGCCGCACAGATACGCAGTATTTT
CASSLRRNGRTDTQYF
>TRBD2|once|TRBJ2-1|TRBV7-2
TGTGCCAGCAGCTTGACTAGCGGTATCAATGAGCAGTTCTTC
CASSLTSGINEQFF
>.|.|TRBJ1-6|TRBV30
TGTGCCTGGAGCAAGGACCGCAATAATTCACCCCTCCACTTT
CAWSKDRNNSPLHF
>.|.|TRBJ2-3|TRBV7-9
TGTGCCAGCAGCTTAGGTGGCATGGTTCTAGCAGATACGCAGTATTTT
CASSLGGMVLADTQYF
>TRBD2|.|TRBJ2-5|TRBV5-1
TGCGCCAGCAGCTTGGGTAGCGGGAGTCAGACCCAGTACTTC
CASSLGSGSQTQYF
>.|.|TRBJ1-1|TRBV15
TGTGCCACCAGCAGAAAACGACAGGACCAAGCTTTCTTT
CATSRKRQDQAFF
>TRBD2|.|TRBJ2-2|TRBV7-3
TGTGCCAGCAGCTTAACGGCGGGGGTAGGCACCGGGGAGCTGTTTTTT
CASSLTAGVGTGELFF
>TRBD1|.|TRBJ2-7|TRBV5-4
TGTGCCAGCAGGATGACAGGGGGGCGCTACGAGCAGTACTTC
CASRMTGGRYEQYF
>.|.|TRBJ2-2|TRBV5-1
TGCGCCAGCAGTTATATGGGGGACTTGGGGCCCGGGGAGCTGTTTTTT
CASSYMGDLGPGELFF
>.|.|TRBJ2-2|TRBV2
TGTGCCAGCCGAGACAGATTTTTCACCGGGGAGCTGTTTTTT
CASRDRFFTGELFF